The present T cell receptor beta chain was sequenced within a study of control samples from healthy donors and cancer patients. Clones were sequenced by immunoSEQ multiplex PCR, and TCRdb holds only the in-frame ones, with some missing. This sample has about 150,000 clones; about nine tenths occur once, and the top ten carry around 4.6%. V was trimmed by 1 base and J by 2 bases, leaving 2 bases between them. CDR1 is SEHNR, CDR2 FQNEAQ, per germline (reference sequence). CDR3 length: 12 residues. The J gene is TRBJ1-2, the V gene TRBV7-9; D not resolved. Sequenced material: blood. The receptor was isolated from a man aged 30-40 years in good health. Here the CDR3 reads CASSLENYGYTF. The DNA for the CDR3 is TGTGCCAGCAGCTTAGAAAACTATGGCTACACCTTC.